This T cell receptor (beta chain) was sequenced during a study of blood T cell repertoires in COVID-19. Study overall: Material from acute and convalescent COVID-19 was sourced from the United States, Italy and Spain. Nucleic acid was either cDNA or gDNA, and it came from T cells, B-cell-depleted T cells, or PBMCs.

As processed by the authors: Counts of nucleated cells, estimated from reference gene primer amplification, were obtained. The method was immunoSEQ multiplex PCR; TCRdb's version includes in-frame clones alone and lacks a portion of them. V and J calls and clone size are as listed in that table; D and trimming were resolved from the DNA. The data hold some 100,000 clones, with approximately 91% observed a single time. V lost 4 bases to trimming and J lost 10 bases, with 17 bases between them. CDR1 MDHEN and CDR2 SYDVKM come from the germline V gene. CDR3 length equals 15 residues. J is TRBJ1-6 and V is TRBV28; tentatively, D is TRBD1 (5 bases). This receptor was identified in a man aged 60 to 69 with acute or convalescent COVID-19. Material: peripheral blood. This chain's CDR3 is CASSYRRSYGSPLHF. The CDR3, as DNA: TGTGCCAGCAGTTACAGGCGCTCTTATGGGTCACCCCTCCACTTT.